This passage covers 29 T cell receptor beta chains from one sample sequenced in a study of T cells in Graves' hyperthyroidism and ophthalmopathy. Using RNA transcripts as the source, TCR beta CDR3 regions were amplified. First-round RT-PCR targeting the TCR CDR3 was performed with the HTBI primer set. MiXCR, applied by TCRdb to the multiplex PCR reads, yields one record per CDR3 protein. Of approximately 400,000 distinct CDR3 sequences in the sample, about 14% were seen once. The sequenced sample was blood. The receptors shown here come from a man in his thirties or forties with Graves' hyperthyroidism that later progressed to Graves' ophthalmopathy.

This clonotype has just a few counts. The chain has TRBV19 and TRBJ2-7; possible D gene TRBD1, 6 bases. The V end lost 8 bases, the J end lost 4 bases, and 27 bases lay between the germline ends. The CDR3 runs 17 residues. The germline V gene has CDR1 LNHDA and CDR2 SQIVND (reference sequence). The CDR3 is CASGPSTPDRRPYEQYF. DNA for the CDR3: TGTGCCAGTGGCCCTAGCACGCCGGACAGAAGACCTTACGAGCAGTACTTC.

This clonotype was found a few times. The chain carries TRBV18 and TRBJ2-7; tentative D call: TRBD2 (6 bases). In germline, CDR1 is KGHSH, CDR2 LQKENI. Trimming pared 6 bases from V and 0 bases from J, leaving 18 bases between. CDR3 size: 16 residues. The DNA of the CDR3 is TGTGCCAGCTCCCCCATTAGGGACTCAAGCTCCTACGAGCAGTACTTC. Translated: CASSPIRDSSSYEQYF.

This clonotype was seen a handful of times. The V gene is TRBV27, the J gene TRBJ1-1; TRBD1 agrees at 7 bases. The CDR3 runs 16 residues. With 5 bases clipped from V and 1 base from J, the junction kept 10 bases outside the gene matches. CDR1 is MNHEY and CDR2 is SMNVEV in the germline V gene (reference sequence). This chain's CDR3 is CASSPRQGRGNTEAFF. The CDR3 nucleotides read TGTGCCAGCAGTCCCCGACAGGGTCGGGGGAACACTGAAGCTTTCTTT.

This clonotype has a count of ten or more. V gene TRBV28 combines with J gene TRBJ2-3; 7 bases are shared with TRBD2. The CDR3 contains 13 residues. Per germline, CDR1 MDHEN and CDR2 SYDVKM. V trimming: 6 bases; J trimming: 3 bases; junction bases outside the gene matches: 3. The CDR3 sequence is CASSWGGTDTQYF. The CDR3 DNA follows: TGTGCCAGCAGCTGGGGGGGTACAGATACGCAGTATTTT.

The chain has TRBV4-1 and TRBJ2-5; 8 bases line up with TRBD2. Germline trimming cut 6 bases from V and 0 bases from J; bases unmatched to any gene: 6. The CDR3 consists of 15 residues. Per germline, CDR1 MGHRA and CDR2 YSYEKL. The CDR3, as DNA: TGCGCCAGCAGTCCTCGGGGGGGGTACCAAGAGACCCAGTACTTC. Amino acid sequence: CASSPRGGYQETQYF.

The chain combines TRBV5-8 with TRBJ2-7, with D unclear. Germline V gene data show CDR1 as SGHTS and CDR2 as YDEGEE. V lost 0 bases to trimming and J lost 2 bases, with 12 bases between them. CDR3 size: 15 residues. The CDR3 DNA reads TGTGCCAGCAGCTTGGTGGATTCTAAGGCCTACGAGCAGTACTTC. Amino acid sequence: CASSLVDSKAYEQYF.

This clonotype was found many times. V usage is TRBV6-1 and J usage is TRBJ1-5, with TRBD1 identical over 9 bases. This CDR3 has 14 residues. Germline assignment: CDR1 MNHNS and CDR2 SASEGT. J lost 3 bases, V lost 7 bases, and 4 bases had no gene match. The CDR3 loop reads CASTGQGLNQPQHF. The CDR3 nucleotides are TGTGCCAGCACCGGACAGGGGCTCAATCAGCCCCAGCATTTT.

In its sample, this clonotype was seen many times. V gene TRBV5-1 combines with J gene TRBJ2-7; TRBD1 is a possible D gene (5 bases). V lost 0 bases and J lost 1, with 11 bases in between. CDR3 length: 15 amino acids. The germline gives CDR1 SGHRS, CDR2 YFSETQ. CDR3 loop: CASSLGQSTSYEQYF. The CDR3 DNA is TGCGCCAGCAGCTTGGGACAGTCCACATCCTACGAGCAGTACTTC.

This clonotype was seen many times. The rearrangement uses TRBV18 and TRBJ2-3; 10 nucleotides line up with TRBD2. Germline CDR1 and CDR2: KGHSH and LQKENI. After removal of 1 base from V and 2 bases from J, the junction contained 3 bases not matched to a gene. CDR3 size: 16 residues. CDR3 nucleotide sequence: TGTGCCAGCTCACCACGTAGCGGGGGGACCACAGATACGCAGTATTTT. It specifies CASSPRSGGTTDTQYF.

This sequence joins TRBV4-1 and TRBJ1-2; the D is unclear. Trimming removed 4 bases at V and 6 bases at J, with 18 bases between. CDR1 MGHRA and CDR2 YSYEKL come from the germline V gene. The CDR3 covers 15 residues. CDR3 sequence reads: CASSPFEAIVDGYTF. CDR3 DNA: TGCGCCAGCAGCCCCTTCGAGGCTATAGTCGATGGCTACACCTTC.

V and J are TRBV9 and TRBJ2-7; 8 bases map to TRBD2. Trimming removed 3 bases from V and 2 bases from J; junction bases left unmatched: 7. The CDR3 loop spans 15 amino acids. CDR1 is SGDLS, CDR2 YYNGEE, per germline. In DNA, the CDR3 is TGTGCCAGCAGCGCCAGAGCGGGGGAAACCTACGAGCAGTACTTC. Translating it yields CASSARAGETYEQYF. The whole variable domain, filled in from reference TRBV9 and TRBJ2-7, reads DSGVTQTPKHLITATGQRVTLRCSPRSGDLSVYWYQQSLDQGLQFLIQYYNGEERAKGNILERFSAQQFPDLHSELNLSSLELGDSALYFCASSARAGETYEQYFGPGTRLTVT.

This clonotype appeared many times. V and J are TRBV11-2 and TRBJ1-5; no definite D call. The V end was cut by 0 bases, the J end by 3 bases, with 9 bases between. Germline V gives CDR1 SGHAT, CDR2 FQNNGV. The CDR3 has 15 amino acids. The CDR3 bases are TGTGCCAGCAGCTTAGATTTCGGGGACAATCAGCCCCAGCATTTT. It yields the protein CASSLDFGDNQPQHF. Variable domain in full (rest from reference TRBV11-2 and TRBJ1-5): EAGVAQSPRYKIIEKRQSVAFWCNPISGHATLYWYQQILGQGPKLLIQFQNNGVVDDSQLPKDRFSAERLKGVDSTLKIQPAKLEDSAVYLCASSLDFGDNQPQHFGDGTRLSIL.

This clonotype was found a few times. This sequence joins TRBV7-2 and TRBJ2-3, with D maybe TRBD1 (6 bases). V was cut by 5 bases and J by 3 bases, with 18 bases left in between. CDR1 and CDR2 (germline): SGHTA, FQGNSA. The CDR3 is 16 residues long. The CDR3 loop is CASSPAGAEGTDTQYF. Here the CDR3 DNA reads TGTGCCAGCAGCCCCGCAGGGGCGGAAGGAACAGATACGCAGTATTTT.

This clonotype was detected ten times or more. The chain recombines TRBV12-3 or TRBV12-4 with TRBJ1-4, with D perhaps TRBD1 (5 bases). The CDR3 has 13 residues. The ends were cut back, 2 bases at V and 6 bases at J, with 7 bases in the middle. The CDR3 is CASSLRDYEKLFF. The CDR3 DNA reads TGTGCCAGCAGTTTAAGGGACTATGAAAAACTGTTTTTT.

The sample holds many counts of this clonotype. The J gene is TRBJ1-5, the V gene TRBV11-3; perhaps TRBD1 as D (6 bases). Germline-derived CDR1 and CDR2 are SGHNT and YENEEA. Trimming removed 5 bases from V and 4 bases from J, with 12 bases in between. The CDR3 loop spans 14 amino acids. The CDR3 sequence: CASSADRSNQPQHF. The CDR3 DNA follows: TGTGCCAGCAGCGCAGACAGGAGTAATCAGCCCCAGCATTTT.

This clonotype has a count of ten or more. The chain links TRBV18 to TRBJ2-7, with 7 nucleotides matching TRBD1. V trimming: 5 bases; J trimming: 2 bases; junction bases outside the gene matches: 3. There are 13 residues in the CDR3. Germline V CDR1 and CDR2: KGHSH, LQKENI. As DNA, the CDR3 is TGTGCCAGCTCAACAGGGGCAACCTACGAGCAGTACTTC. Translation gives CASSTGATYEQYF.

This clonotype occurred many times. The V call is TRBV27, the J call TRBJ2-7; tentatively, D is TRBD1 (6 bases). The CDR3 is made up of 13 amino acids. Trimming removed 3 bases at V and 4 bases at J, with 10 bases between. Germline V gene data show CDR1 as MNHEY and CDR2 as SMNVEV (reference sequence). CDR3: CASSLGHGYEQYF. In DNA, the CDR3 is TGTGCCAGCAGTTTGGGACATGGGTACGAGCAGTACTTC.

The V gene is TRBV7-8, the J gene TRBJ2-1; D may match TRBD1 or TRBD2 (5 bases each). The CDR3 runs 15 residues. Germline V gene sequence: CDR1 SGHVS, CDR2 FQNEAQ. Trimming removed 2 bases from V and 8 bases from J, with 16 bases in between. DNA of the CDR3: TGTGCCAGCAGCTTACCCGGGACGAAGGGTTATGAGCAGTTCTTC. Protein: CASSLPGTKGYEQFF. Complete variable domain (other parts from reference TRBV7-8 and TRBJ2-1): GAGVSQSPRYKVAKRGQDVALRCDPISGHVSLFWYQQALGQGPEFLTYFQNEAQLDKSGLPSDRFFAERPEGSVSTLKIQRTQQEDSAVYLCASSLPGTKGYEQFFGPGTRLTVL.

This chain links TRBV6-5 with TRBJ1-5; the D is unclear. Trimming pared 0 bases from V and 7 bases from J, leaving 13 bases between. The CDR3 has 15 amino acids. The germline CDR1 and CDR2 sequences are MNHEY and SVGAGI. The CDR3 DNA reads as TGTGCCAGCAGTTACTCGAAAGGGAATCGACAGCCCCAGCATTTT. As protein: CASSYSKGNRQPQHF.

This clonotype was seen more than once but under ten times. This chain joins TRBV7-9 and TRBJ1-6; D gene ambiguous. From germline, CDR1 is SEHNR and CDR2 FQNEAQ (reference sequence). Trimming removed 3 bases at V and 6 bases at J, with 9 bases between. CDR3 length: 14 amino acids. Here the CDR3 reads CASSLELLNSPLHF. CDR3 nucleotides: TGTGCCAGCAGCTTGGAGCTCCTTAATTCACCCCTCCACTTT.

This clonotype has more than one count but fewer than ten. The chain carries TRBV30 and TRBJ1-2, with D possibly being TRBD1 (5 bases). The CDR3 is made up of 13 amino acids. CDR1 and CDR2 (germline): GTSNPN, SVGIG (reference sequence). V lost 2 bases and J lost 8, with 15 bases in between. The CDR3 coding sequence is TGTGCCTGGAGTCCACTACAGGCAAGCGGCTACACCTTC. Amino acids: CAWSPLQASGYTF.

A word on this clonotype: Compared with germline, one end of the junction differs, possibly owing to a read error. The chain employs TRBV7-7 and TRBJ1-1; no reliable D call. The CDR3 has 17 residues. CDR1 is SSHAT, CDR2 FNYEAQ, per germline (reference sequence). CDR3 sequence (DNA): TGTGCTAGCAGCCCCGAAAGTCGAGTGAAATGGGACACTGAAGCTTTCTTT. Translated, it gives CASSPESRVKWDTEAFF.

The genes are TRBV5-6 and TRBJ1-1, with 7 bases matching TRBD1. The V and J ends lost 6 bases and 3 bases, in that order; junction bases with no gene match: 8. CDR3 length: 14 amino acids. Per the germline V gene, CDR1 is SGHDT and CDR2 is YYEEEE. In nucleotides, the CDR3 is TGTGCCAGCACCGAAGCGGGGACAGACACTGAAGCTTTCTTT. Translation: CASTEAGTDTEAFF.

This rearrangement joins TRBV30 to TRBJ2-7; 9 nucleotides align to TRBD1. The germline gives CDR1 GTSNPN, CDR2 SVGIG (reference sequence). Trimming removed 7 bases from V and 0 bases from J; junction bases left unmatched: 1. The CDR3 totals 12 residues. CDR3 loop: CALDRGSYEQYF. The CDR3 DNA reads as TGTGCCTTGGACAGGGGCTCCTACGAGCAGTACTTC.

Many counts were recorded for this clonotype. This chain joins TRBV11-2 and TRBJ2-7, with D tentatively TRBD2 (5 bases). Germline loops: CDR1 SGHAT, CDR2 FQNNGV. The CDR3 spans 16 residues. V was trimmed by 4 bases and J by 2 bases, leaving 18 bases between them. The CDR3 DNA follows: TGTGCCAGCAGCTCCCTGAAGCGGAAACCTCCCTACGAGCAGTACTTC. Its translation is CASSSLKRKPPYEQYF.

This chain uses TRBV11-3 with TRBJ2-3; 8 positions agree with TRBD2. With 4 bases clipped from V and 4 bases from J, the junction kept 10 bases outside the gene matches. The CDR3 sequence is 16 residues long. CDR1 and CDR2 from the germline V gene are SGHNT and YENEEA. CDR3: CASSSSGGGRADTQYF. DNA of the CDR3: TGTGCCAGCAGCTCCTCCGGGGGGGGGCGCGCAGATACGCAGTATTTT. Complete variable domain (other parts from reference TRBV11-3 and TRBJ2-3): EAGVVQSPRYKIIEKKQPVAFWCNPISGHNTLYWYLQNLGQGPELLIRYENEEAVDDSQLPKDRFSAERLKGVDSTLKIQPAELGDSAVYLCASSSSGGGRADTQYFGPGTRLTVL.

Ten or more counts support this clonotype. The V and J genes are TRBV9 and TRBJ1-2, with TRBD1 matching 7 bases. Germline loops: CDR1 SGDLS, CDR2 YYNGEE. The CDR3 is made up of 15 amino acids. V lost 3 bases, J lost 2 bases, and 7 bases stayed unmatched. The DNA of the CDR3 is TGTGCCAGCAGCGGAGCCGGGACAGAGAACTATGGCTACACCTTC. Protein: CASSGAGTENYGYTF.

This clonotype was counted many times. This rearrangement joins TRBV5-5 to TRBJ2-5, with TRBD2 matching 12 bases. The CDR3 loop spans 16 amino acids. The V segment lost 2 bases and the J segment 5 bases; nucleotides outside the gene matches: 7. Per the germline V gene, CDR1 is SGHKS and CDR2 is YYEKEE (reference sequence). The CDR3 nucleotides are TGTGCCAGCAGCTTCGGACTAGCGGGATCGGGGGAGACCCAGTACTTC. Translating it yields CASSFGLAGSGETQYF.

This clonotype was recorded at least ten times. The J gene is TRBJ2-5, the V gene TRBV12-3 or TRBV12-4, with D tentatively TRBD2 (5 bases). The V and J ends lost 2 bases and 2 bases respectively, with 9 bases between them. The CDR3 totals 14 residues. The CDR3 spells CASSLFGGQETQYF. As DNA, the CDR3 is TGTGCCAGCAGTTTATTTGGCGGGCAAGAGACCCAGTACTTC.